These T cell receptor beta chains were read from a single sample in a study of blood T cell repertoires in COVID-19. Libraries were prepared by immunoSEQ multiplex PCR; TCRdb keeps only in-frame clonotypes and omits some of them. This table has roughly 700,000 clones, 90% appearing once. What was sequenced was peripheral blood. The receptors come from a woman in her late teens or twenties with acute or convalescent COVID-19. CDR3s leave out the opening cysteine and the closing phenylalanine or tryptophan.

CDR3 length	V gene	J gene	CDR3 protein
12	TRBV6-6	TRBJ1-2	ASRSRDRDYGYT
11	TRBV6-1	TRBJ2-1	ASSDDYPNEQF
14	TRBV2	TRBJ2-7	ASSAFAGNPSYEQY
12	TRBV27	TRBJ2-1	ASSSGDLYNEQF
14	TRBV24-1	TRBJ2-2	ATSDPGQGLPGELF
11	TRBV10-3	TRBJ1-6	ATRGGVRAPLH
13	TRBV6-5	TRBJ1-3	ASSYGRLGGNTIY
13	TRBV7-3	TRBJ1-1	ASRPSTAQGAEAF
13	TRBV6-4	TRBJ1-6	ASSDSGTGSSPLH
13	TRBV15	TRBJ1-2	ATSRDRGPAGGYT
13	TRBV5-4	TRBJ2-7	ASSLDSGDPYEQY
11	TRBV9	TRBJ1-6	ASSYTGDSPLH
14	TRBV5-6	TRBJ1-3	ASSWGTGGPGNTIY
12	TRBV4-2	TRBJ1-4	ASSPGGTNEKLF
12	TRBV10-3	TRBJ2-3	AMRGGSGADTQY
13	TRBV10-3	TRBJ1-2	AISESITGSYGYT
10	TRBV14	TRBJ1-2	ASSHRGDGYT
11	TRBV6-2/TRBV6-3	TRBJ1-6	ASSYEGGLPLH